This is a list of T cell receptor beta chains from one sample in a study of blood T cell repertoires in COVID-19. Some clones are missing from TCRdb's copy, which holds only in-frame ones; the method was immunoSEQ multiplex PCR. The table has under 150,000 clones, over 80% seen once. Sequences were obtained from peripheral blood. The source of these receptors is a man between 40 and 49 years old with active or convalescent COVID-19. Each CDR3 is given with its conserved first and last residue. A D gene is named only where the DNA matches it firmly. The size of a clone is reported for some rows only, either as once, few or many, or as a class for expanded clones.

>TRBV18|-|TRBJ2-1|TRBD1
CASSPQGANNEQFF
TGTGCCAGCTCACCGCAGGGGGCCAACAATGAGCAGTTCTTC
>TRBV25-1|-|TRBJ2-3|TRBD1
CASSEPDRGPDTQYF
TGTGCCAGCAGTGAACCCGACAGGGGGCCAGATACGCAGTATTTT
>TRBV30|-|TRBJ1-2|-
CAWRTTVQGFYGYTF
TGTGCCTGGAGGACAACGGTACAGGGTTTCTATGGCTACACCTTC
>TRBV12-5|once|TRBJ2-2|-
CASGLADKDTGELFF
TGTGCTAGTGGTTTGGCGGACAAGGACACCGGGGAGCTGTTTTTT
>TRBV12-3/TRBV12-4|-|TRBJ1-5|-
CASSYTGNQPQHF
TGTGCCAGCAGTTACACAGGCAATCAGCCCCAGCATTTT
>TRBV6-5|-|TRBJ1-3|TRBD1
CASRRTGSKGNTIYF
TGTGCCAGCAGAAGGACAGGATCAAAAGGAAACACCATATATTTT
>TRBV6-5|-|TRBJ2-3|-
CASRKTAQMDTQYF
TGTGCCAGCAGAAAGACAGCCCAAATGGATACGCAGTATTTT
>TRBV2|-|TRBJ1-2|-
CASRRTENYGYTF
TGTGCCAGCAGACGGACAGAAAACTATGGCTACACCTTC
>TRBV3-1/TRBV3-2|-|TRBJ1-1|TRBD1
CASSQGGGQGSTEAFF
TGTGCCAGCAGCCAAGGGGGGGGACAGGGATCTACTGAAGCTTTCTTT
>TRBV15|-|TRBJ2-7|TRBD1
CATSRLGTGGRNEQYF
TGTGCCACCAGCAGACTCGGTACAGGGGGTCGAAACGAGCAGTACTTC
>TRBV7-3|-|TRBJ2-5|TRBD1
CASSSPGQGSETQYF
TGTGCCAGCAGCTCACCGGGACAGGGGTCAGAGACCCAGTACTTC
>TRBV5-1|-|TRBJ2-5|TRBD1
CASSLESRGRGETQYF
TGCGCCAGCAGCTTGGAAAGCAGGGGGCGCGGGGAGACCCAGTACTTC
>TRBV3-1/TRBV3-2|-|TRBJ2-5|TRBD2
CASSKNGAGETQYF
TGTGCCAGCAGCAAAAACGGAGCGGGGGAGACCCAGTACTTC
>TRBV18|-|TRBJ2-3|-
CASSPAGRDTQYF
TGTGCCAGCTCACCGGCAGGGCGAGATACGCAGTATTTT
>TRBV5-1|-|TRBJ2-7|TRBD1
CASAINTGTGFYEQYF
TGCGCCAGTGCTATCAATACCGGGACAGGTTTCTACGAGCAGTACTTC
>TRBV30|-|TRBJ1-4|TRBD1
CAWRARGGEKLFF
TGTGCCTGGAGAGCCCGAGGGGGCGAAAAACTGTTTTTT
>TRBV11-1|-|TRBJ2-1|-
CASSLVNPSSYNEQFF
TGTGCCAGCAGCTTAGTGAATCCGAGCTCCTACAATGAGCAGTTCTTC
>TRBV3-1/TRBV3-2|-|TRBJ2-2|-
CASSPLANTGELFF
TGTGCCAGCAGCCCCCTAGCTAACACCGGGGAGCTGTTTTTT
>TRBV4-1|-|TRBJ2-1|-
CASSPGLRVVEQFF
TGCGCCAGCAGCCCGGGACTGCGAGTGGTGGAGCAGTTCTTC
>TRBV5-1|-|TRBJ1-1|-
CASSLEGGNTEAFF
TGCGCCAGCAGCTTGGAAGGGGGTAACACTGAAGCTTTCTTT
>TRBV2|few|TRBJ2-1|TRBD1
CASSEDRGSQFF
TGTGCCAGCAGTGAAGACAGGGGTTCGCAGTTCTTC
>TRBV6-5|-|TRBJ1-1|-
CAIKQERLNTEAFF
TGTGCCATCAAACAGGAGCGCCTGAACACTGAAGCTTTCTTT
>TRBV14|-|TRBJ2-7|-
CASSQAQGTYEQYF
TGTGCCAGCAGCCAAGCACAGGGAACCTACGAGCAGTACTTC
>TRBV6-5|-|TRBJ2-2|-
CASSTRTVNTGELFF
TGTGCCAGCAGTACGCGGACAGTGAACACCGGGGAGCTGTTTTTT
>TRBV19|-|TRBJ1-2|-
CASSMGPGGVYGYTF
TGTGCCAGTAGTATGGGGCCGGGGGGAGTCTATGGCTACACCTTC
>TRBV25-1|-|TRBJ2-2|-
CASSEPLATGELFF
TGTGCCAGCAGTGAACCGCTGGCAACCGGGGAGCTGTTTTTT
>TRBV7-9|-|TRBJ2-7|-
CASSSTGYEQYF
TGTGCCAGCAGCTCTACAGGGTACGAGCAGTACTTC
>TRBV15|once|TRBJ2-1|-
CATSFRWDEQFF
TGTGCCACCAGCTTCAGGTGGGATGAGCAGTTCTTC
>TRBV19|-|TRBJ1-2|TRBD1
CASTLSGQLNYGYTF
TGTGCCAGTACCCTATCGGGACAGCTCAACTATGGCTACACCTTC
>TRBV18|-|TRBJ1-1|-
CASSPPSQRNTEAFF
TGTGCCAGCTCACCACCCTCACAGAGGAACACTGAAGCTTTCTTT
>TRBV11-1|-|TRBJ1-2|-
CASSLEDTHGYTF
TGTGCCAGCAGCTTAGAGGACACTCATGGCTACACCTTC
>TRBV19|-|TRBJ1-1|-
CASTLRTEAFF
TGTGCCAGTACCCTTCGTACTGAAGCTTTCTTT
>TRBV18|-|TRBJ2-1|TRBD1
CASSRPGTGIYEQFF
TGTGCCAGCTCACGGCCCGGGACAGGGATCTATGAGCAGTTCTTC
>TRBV9|once|TRBJ2-5|TRBD2
CASSATGGRETQYF
TGTGCCAGCAGCGCCACGGGGGGGCGGGAGACCCAGTACTTC
>TRBV7-9|many|TRBJ2-5|-
CASSLARGGHQETQYF
TGTGCCAGCAGCTTAGCGCGCGGAGGACACCAAGAGACCCAGTACTTC
>TRBV9|few|TRBJ2-7|-
CASSVTAGAVNEQYF
TGTGCCAGCAGCGTAACGGCAGGGGCCGTGAACGAGCAGTACTTC
>TRBV3-1/TRBV3-2|once|TRBJ2-1|TRBD2
CASSQATSGGREQFF
TGTGCCAGCAGCCAAGCTACTAGCGGGGGACGTGAGCAGTTCTTC
>TRBV27|-|TRBJ1-5|TRBD1
CASSLSPLLQGHNQPQHF
TGTGCCAGCAGTTTATCGCCCCTTCTACAGGGGCACAATCAGCCCCAGCATTTT
>TRBV5-6|once|TRBJ1-5|-
CASSLGQAYSNQPQHF
TGTGCCAGCAGCTTGGGTCAGGCCTATAGCAATCAGCCCCAGCATTTT
>TRBV6-5|-|TRBJ2-5|-
CASEGLLQETQYF
TGTGCCAGCGAGGGCCTATTACAAGAGACCCAGTACTTC
>TRBV18|-|TRBJ2-3|-
CASSPLVLASSSTDTQYF
TGTGCCAGCTCACCATTGGTACTAGCATCCTCTAGCACAGATACGCAGTATTTT
>TRBV6-5|-|TRBJ1-1|TRBD1
CASKRQGMGTEAFF
TGTGCCAGCAAAAGACAGGGAATGGGCACTGAAGCTTTCTTT
>TRBV7-9|-|TRBJ2-1|TRBD1
CASRSGQGGRSNEQFF
TGTGCCAGCAGATCCGGACAGGGGGGTAGGAGCAATGAGCAGTTCTTC